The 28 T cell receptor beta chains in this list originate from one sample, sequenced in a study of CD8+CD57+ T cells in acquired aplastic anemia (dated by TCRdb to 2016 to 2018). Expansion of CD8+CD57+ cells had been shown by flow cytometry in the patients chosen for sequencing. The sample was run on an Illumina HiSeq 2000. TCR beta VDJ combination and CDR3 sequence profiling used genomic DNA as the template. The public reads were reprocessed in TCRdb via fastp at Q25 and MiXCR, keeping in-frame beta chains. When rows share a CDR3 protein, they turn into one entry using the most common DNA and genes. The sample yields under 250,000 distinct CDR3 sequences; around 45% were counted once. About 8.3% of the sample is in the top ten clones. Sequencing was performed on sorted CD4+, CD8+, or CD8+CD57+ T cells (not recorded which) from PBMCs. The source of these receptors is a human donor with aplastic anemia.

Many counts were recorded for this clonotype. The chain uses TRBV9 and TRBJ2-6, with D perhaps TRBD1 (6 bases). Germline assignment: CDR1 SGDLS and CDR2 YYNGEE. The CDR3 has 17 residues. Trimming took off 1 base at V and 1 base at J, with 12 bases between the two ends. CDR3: CASSVTGSGSGANVLTF. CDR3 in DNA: TGTGCCAGCAGCGTAACAGGGTCGGGTTCTGGGGCCAACGTCCTGACTTTC.

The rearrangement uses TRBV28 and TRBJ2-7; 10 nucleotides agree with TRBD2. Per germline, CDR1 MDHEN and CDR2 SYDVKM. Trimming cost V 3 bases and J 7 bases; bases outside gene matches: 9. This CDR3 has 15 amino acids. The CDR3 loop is CASSFSLAGDGEQYF. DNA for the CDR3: TGTGCCAGCAGTTTTAGTCTAGCGGGAGACGGAGAGCAGTACTTC.

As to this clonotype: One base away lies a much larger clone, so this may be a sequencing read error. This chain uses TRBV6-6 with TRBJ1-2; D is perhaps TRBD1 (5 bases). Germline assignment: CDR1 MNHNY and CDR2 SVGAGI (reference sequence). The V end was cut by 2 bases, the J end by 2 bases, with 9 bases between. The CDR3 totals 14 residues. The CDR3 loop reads CASSYEGLNYGYTF. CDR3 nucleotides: TGTGCCAGCAGTTACGAGGGGCTAAACTATGGCTACACCTTC.

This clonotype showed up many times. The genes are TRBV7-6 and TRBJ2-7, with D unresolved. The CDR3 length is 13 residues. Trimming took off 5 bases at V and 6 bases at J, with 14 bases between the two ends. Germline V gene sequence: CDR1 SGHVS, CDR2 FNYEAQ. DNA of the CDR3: TGTGCCAGCAGCCCCCAGGTTCCGGCCGAGCAGTACTTC. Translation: CASSPQVPAEQYF.

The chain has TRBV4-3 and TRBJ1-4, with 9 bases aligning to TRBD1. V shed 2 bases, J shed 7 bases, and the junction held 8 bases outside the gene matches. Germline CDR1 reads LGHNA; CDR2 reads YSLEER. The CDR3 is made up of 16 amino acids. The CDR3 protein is CASSQRWDRDGEKLFF. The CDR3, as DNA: TGCGCCAGCAGCCAAAGGTGGGACAGGGATGGTGAAAAACTGTTTTTT.

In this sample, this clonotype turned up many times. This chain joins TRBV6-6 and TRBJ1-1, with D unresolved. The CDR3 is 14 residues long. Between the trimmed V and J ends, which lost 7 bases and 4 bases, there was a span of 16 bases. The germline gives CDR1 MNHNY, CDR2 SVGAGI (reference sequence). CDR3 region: CASTLGEWGTEAFF. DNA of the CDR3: TGTGCCAGCACACTCGGGGAGTGGGGCACTGAAGCTTTCTTT.

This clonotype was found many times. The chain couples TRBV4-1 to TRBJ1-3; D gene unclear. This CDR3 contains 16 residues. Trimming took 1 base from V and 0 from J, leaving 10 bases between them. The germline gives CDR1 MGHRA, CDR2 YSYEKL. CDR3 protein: CASSQGRRTSGNTIYF. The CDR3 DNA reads TGCGCCAGCAGCCAAGGGCGTAGGACCTCTGGAAACACCATATATTTT.

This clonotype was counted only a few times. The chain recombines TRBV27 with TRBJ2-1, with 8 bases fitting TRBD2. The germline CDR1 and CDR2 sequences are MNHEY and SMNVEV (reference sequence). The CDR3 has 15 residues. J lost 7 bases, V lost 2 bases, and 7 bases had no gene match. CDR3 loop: CASSLGPAGVNEQFF. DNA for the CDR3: TGTGCCAGCAGTTTAGGGCCAGCGGGAGTGAATGAGCAGTTCTTC.

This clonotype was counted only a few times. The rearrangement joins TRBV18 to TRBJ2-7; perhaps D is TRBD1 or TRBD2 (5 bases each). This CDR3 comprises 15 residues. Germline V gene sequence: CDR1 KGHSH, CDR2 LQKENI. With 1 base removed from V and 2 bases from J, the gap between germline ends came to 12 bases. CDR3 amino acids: CASSPLRDPAYEQYF. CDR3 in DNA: TGTGCCAGCTCACCACTCCGGGACCCGGCCTACGAGCAGTACTTC.

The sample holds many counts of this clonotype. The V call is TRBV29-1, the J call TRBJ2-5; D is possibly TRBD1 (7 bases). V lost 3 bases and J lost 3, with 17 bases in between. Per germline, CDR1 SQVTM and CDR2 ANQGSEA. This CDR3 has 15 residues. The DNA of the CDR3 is TGCAGCGTTGATAGTGCGGGACAGTGGGAAGAGACCCAGTACTTC. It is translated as CSVDSAGQWEETQYF.

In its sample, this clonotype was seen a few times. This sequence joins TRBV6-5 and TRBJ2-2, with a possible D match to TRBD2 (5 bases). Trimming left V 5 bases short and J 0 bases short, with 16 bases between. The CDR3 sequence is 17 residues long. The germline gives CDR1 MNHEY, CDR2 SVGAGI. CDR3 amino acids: CASSHQGLQPNTGELFF. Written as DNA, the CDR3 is TGTGCCAGCAGTCATCAAGGACTGCAACCGAACACCGGGGAGCTGTTTTTT.

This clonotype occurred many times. CDR3: CSAFKETQYF. CDR3 bases: TGCAGTGCTTTCAAAGAGACCCAGTACTTC. This rearrangement joins TRBV20-1 to TRBJ2-5; no definite D call. The CDR3 sequence is 10 residues long. CDR1 and CDR2 (germline): DFQATT, SNEGSKA (reference sequence). Trimming took 5 bases from V and 3 from J, leaving 4 bases between them.

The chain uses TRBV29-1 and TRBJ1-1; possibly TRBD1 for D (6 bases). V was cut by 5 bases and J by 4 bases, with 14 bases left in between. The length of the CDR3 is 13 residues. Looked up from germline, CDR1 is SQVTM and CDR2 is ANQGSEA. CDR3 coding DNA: TGCAGCGTTACGGGGGCCCGTTTCACTGAAGCTTTCTTT. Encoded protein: CSVTGARFTEAFF. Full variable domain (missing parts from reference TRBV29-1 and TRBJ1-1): SAVISQKPSRDICQRGTSLTIQCQVDSQVTMMFWYRQQPGQSLTLIATANQGSEATYESGFVIDKFPISRPNLTFSTLTVSNMSPEDSSIYLCSVTGARFTEAFFGQGTRLTVV.

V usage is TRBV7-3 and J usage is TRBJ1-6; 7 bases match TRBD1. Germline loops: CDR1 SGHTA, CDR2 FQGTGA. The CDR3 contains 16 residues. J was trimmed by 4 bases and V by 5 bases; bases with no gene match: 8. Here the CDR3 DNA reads TGTGCCAGCAGCCAAGACAGGGCGGAGTATAATTCACCCCTCCACTTT. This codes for CASSQDRAEYNSPLHF.

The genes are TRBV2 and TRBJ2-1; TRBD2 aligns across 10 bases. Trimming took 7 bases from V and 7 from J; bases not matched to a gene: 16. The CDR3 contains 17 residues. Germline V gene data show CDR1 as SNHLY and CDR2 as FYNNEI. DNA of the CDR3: TGTGCCAGCATTGGGGTGAGCGGGGGGGCGTCCCCTAATGAGCAGTTCTTC. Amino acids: CASIGVSGGASPNEQFF.

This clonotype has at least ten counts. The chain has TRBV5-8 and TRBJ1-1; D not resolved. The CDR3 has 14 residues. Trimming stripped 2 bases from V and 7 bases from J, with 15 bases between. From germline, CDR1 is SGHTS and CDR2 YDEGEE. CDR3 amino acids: CASSLRRFAYEAFF. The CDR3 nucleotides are TGTGCCAGCAGCTTACGAAGGTTTGCCTATGAAGCTTTCTTT. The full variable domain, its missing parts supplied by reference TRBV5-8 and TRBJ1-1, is EAGVTQSPTHLIKTRGQQATLRCSPISGHTSVYWYQQALGLGLQFLLWYDEGEERNRGNFPPRFSGRQFPNYSSELNVNALELEDSALYLCASSLRRFAYEAFFGQGTRLTVV.

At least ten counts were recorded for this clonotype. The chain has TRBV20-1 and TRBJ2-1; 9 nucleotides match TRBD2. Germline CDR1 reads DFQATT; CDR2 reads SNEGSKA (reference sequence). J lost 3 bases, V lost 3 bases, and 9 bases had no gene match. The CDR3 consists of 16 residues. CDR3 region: CSASPLAGALYNEQFF. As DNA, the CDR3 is TGCAGTGCTAGTCCCTTAGCGGGAGCTCTCTACAATGAGCAGTTCTTC.

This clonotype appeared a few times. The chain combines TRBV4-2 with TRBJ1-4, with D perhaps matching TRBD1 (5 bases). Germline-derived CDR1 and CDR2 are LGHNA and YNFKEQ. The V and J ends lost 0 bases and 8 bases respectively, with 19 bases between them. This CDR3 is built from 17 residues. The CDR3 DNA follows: TGTGCCAGCAGCCAAGAATTTTGGGCCAGGGTAGGGGAAAAACTGTTTTTT. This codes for CASSQEFWARVGEKLFF.

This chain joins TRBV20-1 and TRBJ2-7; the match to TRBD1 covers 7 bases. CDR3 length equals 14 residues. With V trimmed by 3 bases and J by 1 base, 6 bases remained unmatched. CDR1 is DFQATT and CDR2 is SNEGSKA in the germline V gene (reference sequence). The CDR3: CSASLPGGSYEQYF. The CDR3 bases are TGCAGTGCTAGTCTCCCAGGGGGATCCTACGAGCAGTACTTC.

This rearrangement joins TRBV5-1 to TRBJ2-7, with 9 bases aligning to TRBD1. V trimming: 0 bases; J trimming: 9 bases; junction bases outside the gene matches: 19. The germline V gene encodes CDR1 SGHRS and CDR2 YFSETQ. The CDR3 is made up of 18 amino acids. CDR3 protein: CASSLVFLWGTGTGVQYF. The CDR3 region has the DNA TGCGCCAGCAGCTTGGTTTTCCTTTGGGGGACAGGGACTGGCGTGCAGTACTTC.

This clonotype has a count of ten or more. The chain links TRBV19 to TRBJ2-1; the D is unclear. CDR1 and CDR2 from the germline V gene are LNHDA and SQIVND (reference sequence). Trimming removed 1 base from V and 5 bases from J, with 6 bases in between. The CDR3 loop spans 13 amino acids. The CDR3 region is CASSIGKNNEQFF. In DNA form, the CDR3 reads TGTGCCAGTAGTATAGGTAAGAACAATGAGCAGTTCTTC. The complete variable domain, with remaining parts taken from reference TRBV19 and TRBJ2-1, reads DGGITQSPKYLFRKEGQNVTLSCEQNLNHDAMYWYRQDPGQGLRLIYYSQIVNDFQKGDIAEGYSVSREKKESFPLTVTSAQKNPTAFYLCASSIGKNNEQFFGPGTRLTVL.

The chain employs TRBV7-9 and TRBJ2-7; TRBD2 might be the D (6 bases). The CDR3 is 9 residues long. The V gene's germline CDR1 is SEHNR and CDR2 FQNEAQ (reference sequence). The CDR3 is CASSLAGGV. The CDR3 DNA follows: TGTGCCAGCAGCTTAGCTGGGGGGGTC.

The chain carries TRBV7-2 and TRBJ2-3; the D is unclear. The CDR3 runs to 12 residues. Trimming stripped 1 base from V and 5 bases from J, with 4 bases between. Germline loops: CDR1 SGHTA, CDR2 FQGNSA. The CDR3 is CASSLGLDTQYF. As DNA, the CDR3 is TGTGCCAGCAGCTTAGGGTTAGATACGCAGTATTTT.

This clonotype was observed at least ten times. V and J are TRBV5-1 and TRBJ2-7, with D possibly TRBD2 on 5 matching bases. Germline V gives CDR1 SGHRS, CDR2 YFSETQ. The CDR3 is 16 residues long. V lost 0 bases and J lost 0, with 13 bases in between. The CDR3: CASSLAGVASSYEQYF. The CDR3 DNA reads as TGCGCCAGCAGCTTGGCCGGGGTGGCGAGCTCCTACGAGCAGTACTTC.

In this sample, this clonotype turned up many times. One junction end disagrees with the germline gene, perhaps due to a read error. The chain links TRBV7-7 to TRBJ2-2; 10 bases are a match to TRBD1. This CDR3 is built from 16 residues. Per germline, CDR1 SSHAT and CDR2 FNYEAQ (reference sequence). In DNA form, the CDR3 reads TGTGCTAGCAGCCTAAACACCGGGACAGGGGTCGGGGAGCTGTTTTTT. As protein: CASSLNTGTGVGELFF. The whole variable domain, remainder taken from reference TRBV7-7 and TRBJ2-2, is GAGVSQSPRYKVTKRGQDVTLRCDPISSHATLYWYQQALGQGPEFLTYFNYEAQPDKSGLPSDRFSAERPEGSISTLTIQRTEQRDSAMYRCASSLNTGTGVGELFFGEGSRLTVL.

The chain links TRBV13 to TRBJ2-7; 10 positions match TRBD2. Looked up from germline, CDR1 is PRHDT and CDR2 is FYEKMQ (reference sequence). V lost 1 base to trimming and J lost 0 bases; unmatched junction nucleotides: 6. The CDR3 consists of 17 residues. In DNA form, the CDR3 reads TGTGCCAGCAGCTTAGTAGGTAGCGGGGGGCCCTCCTACGAGCAGTACTTC. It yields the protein CASSLVGSGGPSYEQYF. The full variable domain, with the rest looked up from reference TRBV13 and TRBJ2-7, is AAGVIQSPRHLIKEKRETATLKCYPIPRHDTVYWYQQGPGQDPQFLISFYEKMQSDKGSIPDRFSAQQFSDYHSELNMSSLELGDSALYFCASSLVGSGGPSYEQYFGPGTRLTVT.

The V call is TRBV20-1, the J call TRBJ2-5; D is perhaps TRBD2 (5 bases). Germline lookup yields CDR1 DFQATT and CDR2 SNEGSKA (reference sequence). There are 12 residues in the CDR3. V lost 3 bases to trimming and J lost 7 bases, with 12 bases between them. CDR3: CSARDGGGTQYF. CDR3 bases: TGCAGTGCTAGGGACGGAGGCGGGACCCAGTACTTC.

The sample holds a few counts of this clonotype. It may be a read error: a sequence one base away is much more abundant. CDR3 coding DNA: TGTGCCAGCAGCTCAGTGGAGAGCACAGATACGCAGTATTTT. Its protein is CASSSVESTDTQYF. This chain joins TRBV7-9 and TRBJ2-3; the D is unclear. Between the trimmed V and J ends, which lost 4 bases and 0 bases, there was a span of 8 bases. Germline lookup yields CDR1 SEHNR and CDR2 FQNEAQ (reference sequence). This CDR3 has 14 amino acids.